This note documents a single T cell receptor (beta chain) sequence. Its antigen is not known. It was with 60 Vbeta and 13 Jbeta primers that the PCR ran. The table came from immunoSEQ multiplex PCR; TCRdb's copy has only in-frame clones and leaves some out. The sample consists of some 210,000 clones, over 80% of them appearing once. This entry comes from a study of cytomegalovirus exposure and HLA in healthy donors. Findings and caveats of the study: Earlier analysis found most TCR beta V segments productive about 90% or about 30% of the time.

The CDR3 is 14 amino acids. Trimming removed 2 bases at V and 9 bases at J, with 16 bases between. The V gene's germline CDR1 is SGHVS and CDR2 FQNEAQ. The sample consisted of PBMCs. The TCR sequence derives from a man aged 25-45 years in good health and CMV-seronegative. The chain has TRBV7-8 and TRBJ1-1, with D uncertain. CDR3 region: CASSLSPSLNKAFF. CDR3 coding DNA: TGTGCCAGCAGCTTATCTCCTTCACTCAATAAAGCTTTCTTT.